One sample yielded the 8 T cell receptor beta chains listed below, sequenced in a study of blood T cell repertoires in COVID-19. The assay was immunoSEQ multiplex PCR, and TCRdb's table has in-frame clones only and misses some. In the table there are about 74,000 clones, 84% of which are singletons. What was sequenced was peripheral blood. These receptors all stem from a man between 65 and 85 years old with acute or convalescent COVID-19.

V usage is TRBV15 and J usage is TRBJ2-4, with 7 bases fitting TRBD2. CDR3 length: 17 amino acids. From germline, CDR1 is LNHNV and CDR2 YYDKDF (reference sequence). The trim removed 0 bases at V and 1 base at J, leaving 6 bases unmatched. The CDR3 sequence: CATSRDRGVQAKNIQYF. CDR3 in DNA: TGTGCCACCAGCAGAGATCGGGGGGTTCAGGCCAAAAACATTCAGTACTTC.

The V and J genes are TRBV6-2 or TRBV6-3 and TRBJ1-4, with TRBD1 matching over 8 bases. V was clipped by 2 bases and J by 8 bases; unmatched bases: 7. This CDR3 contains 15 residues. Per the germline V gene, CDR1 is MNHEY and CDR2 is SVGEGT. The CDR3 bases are TGTGCCAGCAGTTACAGGACAGGGATGAGAGAAAAACTGTTTTTT. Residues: CASSYRTGMREKLFF.

The chain's CDR3 is CASSPGRGRLYYGYTF. CDR3 DNA: TGTGCCAGCAGCCCGGGCAGGGGCCGACTGTACTATGGCTACACCTTC. This sequence joins TRBV5-5 and TRBJ1-2; D might be TRBD1 (6 bases). The CDR3 totals 16 residues. Per the germline V gene, CDR1 is SGHKS and CDR2 is YYEKEE (reference sequence). V lost 4 bases to trimming and J lost 3 bases, with 19 bases between them.

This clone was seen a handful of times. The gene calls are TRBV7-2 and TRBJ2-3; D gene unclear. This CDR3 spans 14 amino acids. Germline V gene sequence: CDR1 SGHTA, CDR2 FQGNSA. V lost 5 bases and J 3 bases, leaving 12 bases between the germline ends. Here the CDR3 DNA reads TGTGCCAGCAGCCCGATGGTCGGGACAGATACGCAGTATTTT. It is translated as CASSPMVGTDTQYF.

CDR3 DNA: TGTGCCAGCAGCCACGGACCGGACAGGGCATTAATGAAAAGGCTGTTTTTT. Its protein is CASSHGPDRALMKRLFF. V gene TRBV3-1 (or the pseudogene TRBV3-2) combines with J gene TRBJ1-4, with 8 bases aligning to TRBD1. Germline loops: CDR1 LGHDT, CDR2 YNNKEL (reference sequence). The CDR3 is 17 residues long. V lost 3 bases and J lost 14; bases outside the gene matches: 20.

Here the CDR3 reads CASSRDLGRVGYTF. The CDR3 coding sequence is TGTGCCAGCAGCAGAGACCTGGGGAGAGTTGGCTACACCTTC. The chain couples TRBV9 to TRBJ1-2, with D hard to call. The ends were cut back, 4 bases at V and 7 bases at J, with 17 bases in the middle. CDR1 SGDLS and CDR2 YYNGEE come from the germline V gene. CDR3 length: 14 amino acids.

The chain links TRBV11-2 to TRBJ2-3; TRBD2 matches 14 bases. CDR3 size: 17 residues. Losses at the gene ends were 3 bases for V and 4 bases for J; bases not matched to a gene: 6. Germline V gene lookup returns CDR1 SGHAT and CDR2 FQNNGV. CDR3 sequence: CASSLGTSGSFPDTQYF. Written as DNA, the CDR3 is TGTGCCAGCAGCTTGGGGACTAGCGGGAGTTTCCCAGATACGCAGTATTTT. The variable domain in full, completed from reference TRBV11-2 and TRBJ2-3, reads EAGVAQSPRYKIIEKRQSVAFWCNPISGHATLYWYQQILGQGPKLLIQFQNNGVVDDSQLPKDRFSAERLKGVDSTLKIQPAKLEDSAVYLCASSLGTSGSFPDTQYFGPGTRLTVL.

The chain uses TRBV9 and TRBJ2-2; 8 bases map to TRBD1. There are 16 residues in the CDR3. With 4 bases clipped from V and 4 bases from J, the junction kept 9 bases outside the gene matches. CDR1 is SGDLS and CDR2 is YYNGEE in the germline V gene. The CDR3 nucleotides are TGTGCCAGCAGCCCCGGGACAGGAGAATTCACCGGGGAGCTGTTTTTT. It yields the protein CASSPGTGEFTGELFF.